A single sample gave rise to the 17 T cell receptor beta chains below, sequenced in a study of T-cell reconstitution after alpha-beta-depleted transplantation in children. Preparing the TCRbeta library involved the use of unique molecular identifiers. TCRdb redid the calling of the PCR reads with MiXCR, one entry per CDR3 protein. The table lists some 350,000 distinct CDR3 sequences, 10% of them singletons, with 2.4% in the top ten. The sequenced sample was PBMCs from the stem cell graft donor, obtained from the stem cell graft. These TCRs come from a human donor who donated a stem cell graft to a child with acute lymphoblastic leukemia.

In this sample, this clonotype turned up a few times. The chain combines TRBV5-1 with TRBJ2-6, with D hard to call. V was clipped by 5 bases and J by 4 bases, with 7 bases between them. Germline assignment: CDR1 SGHRS and CDR2 YFSETQ. The CDR3 is 13 residues long. CDR3 protein: CASRDPGANVLTF. The DNA for the CDR3 is TGCGCCAGCAGGGATCCCGGGGCCAACGTCCTGACTTTC. Supplemented by reference TRBV5-1 and TRBJ2-6, the full variable domain reads KAGVTQTPRYLIKTRGQQVTLSCSPISGHRSVSWYQQTPGQGLQFLFEYFSETQRNKGNFPGRFSGRQFSNSRSEMNVSTLELGDSALYLCASRDPGANVLTFGAGSRLTVL.

The rearrangement uses TRBV6-2 or TRBV6-3 and TRBJ1-1, with 8 bases lining up with TRBD1. Germline V CDR1 and CDR2: MNHEY, SVGEGT. After removal of 0 bases from V and 1 base from J, the junction contained 4 bases not matched to a gene. CDR3 length: 16 residues. For the CDR3, the DNA is TGTGCCAGCAGTTACTCGTTGGACAGGGAGAACACTGAAGCTTTCTTT. It is translated as CASSYSLDRENTEAFF.

Only a few counts were recorded for this clonotype. The rearrangement links TRBV27 to TRBJ2-7; TRBD2 might be the D (6 bases). The CDR3 contains 15 residues. Germline values: CDR1 MNHEY, CDR2 SMNVEV (reference sequence). V was pared by 2 bases and J by 2 bases, with 13 bases between. CDR3 sequence reads: CASSLGRGWTYEQYF. In DNA, the CDR3 is TGTGCCAGCAGTTTAGGACGGGGGTGGACCTACGAGCAGTACTTC.

The chain joins TRBV12-3 or TRBV12-4 to TRBJ2-1, with no clear D. Trimming shortened V by 1 base and J by 1 base, and 11 bases separated the two germline ends. The CDR3 spans 16 residues. The CDR3 here is CASSLGGPPSYNEQFF. In DNA form, the CDR3 reads TGTGCCAGCAGTTTAGGGGGTCCTCCTTCCTACAATGAGCAGTTCTTC.

CDR3 coding DNA: TGTGCCAGCGGGTCCCAGGGGGGGAGAACAGATACGCAGTATTTT. This encodes CASGSQGGRTDTQYF. The chain carries TRBV11-2 and TRBJ2-3, with D possibly called TRBD1 or TRBD2 (7 bases each). CDR3 length equals 15 residues. Trimming pared 8 bases from V and 3 bases from J, leaving 18 bases between. Germline CDR1 SGHAT, CDR2 FQNNGV. Filled out from reference TRBV11-2 and TRBJ2-3, the complete variable domain reads EAGVAQSPRYKIIEKRQSVAFWCNPISGHATLYWYQQILGQGPKLLIQFQNNGVVDDSQLPKDRFSAERLKGVDSTLKIQPAKLEDSAVYLCASGSQGGRTDTQYFGPGTRLTVL.

The sample holds a few counts of this clonotype. The chain joins TRBV7-6 to TRBJ2-7; TRBD2 matches at 10 bases. The CDR3 spans 15 residues. Unmatched junction bases numbered 6, after V lost 1 base and J lost 6 bases. Germline V gene lookup returns CDR1 SGHVS and CDR2 FNYEAQ. The chain's CDR3 is CASSLDASGSGEQYF. The CDR3 DNA is TGTGCCAGCAGCTTAGACGCTAGCGGGAGTGGCGAGCAGTACTTC. Full variable domain (remainder filled in from reference TRBV7-6 and TRBJ2-7): GAGVSQSPRYKVTKRGQDVALRCDPISGHVSLYWYRQALGQGPEFLTYFNYEAQQDKSGLPNDRFSAERPEGSISTLTIQRTEQRDSAMYRCASSLDASGSGEQYFGPGTRLTVT.

The chain carries TRBV15 and TRBJ1-4; 11 nucleotides match TRBD1. The CDR3 is 17 amino acids. The V gene end was trimmed by 3 bases and the J gene end by 0 bases; junction bases not matched to a gene: 3. Germline V gives CDR1 LNHNV, CDR2 YYDKDF (reference sequence). The CDR3 is CATSRPGQGATNEKLFF. Written as DNA, the CDR3 is TGTGCCACCAGCAGGCCGGGACAGGGGGCAACTAATGAAAAACTGTTTTTT.

This sequence joins TRBV12-2 and TRBJ1-1; the DNA was not used to check the table's D call, TRBD1. TRBV12-2 is given as a pseudogene. The CDR3 runs 12 residues. CDR3 sequence (DNA): TGTGCAAGTCGCTTAGGCCCCCAAGGAGCTTTCTTT. The encoded protein is CASRLGPQGAFF.

This clonotype was found a few times. The J gene is TRBJ2-7, the V gene TRBV2, with 10 nucleotides matching TRBD2. Germline V gene sequence: CDR1 SNHLY, CDR2 FYNNEI. With V trimmed by 5 bases and J by 5 bases, 12 bases remained unmatched. The CDR3 covers 16 residues. The CDR3 nucleotides are TGTGCCAGCAGTCATCCCAGGCTAGCGGGAGCAAACGAGCAGTACTTC. As protein: CASSHPRLAGANEQYF.

V and J are TRBV5-5 and TRBJ1-4; D remains unclear. The CDR3 covers 16 residues. Trimming took 4 bases from V and 0 from J, leaving 13 bases between them. The germline V gene has CDR1 SGHKS and CDR2 YYEKEE (reference sequence). The CDR3 coding sequence is TGTGCCAGCAGCCCCTTTTACTCCCCAACTAATGAAAAACTGTTTTTT. Protein: CASSPFYSPTNEKLFF.

There are many counts of this clonotype. Given the absence of the conserved phenylalanine or tryptophan at the CDR3 end, a read error is likely. The limits of the CDR3 on the DNA are not certain, so only TCRdb's listed CDR3 is given. This rearrangement joins TRBV6-5 to TRBJ1-2; the table's D call TRBD1 went unverified against the DNA. The CDR3 spans 14 residues, counting both ends. Germline V gives CDR1 MNHEY, CDR2 SVGAGI. Here the CDR3 reads CASSSATEKNWGLT.

This clonotype was picked up a small number of times. The genes are TRBV27 and TRBJ2-7, with TRBD1 matching over 10 bases. V lost 6 bases and J lost 0; bases outside the gene matches: 8. CDR1 is MNHEY and CDR2 is SMNVEV in the germline V gene (reference sequence). CDR3 length: 16 amino acids. This CDR3 is CASRTVTGGTSYEQYF. CDR3 DNA sequence: TGTGCCAGCAGAACTGTGACAGGGGGCACCTCCTACGAGCAGTACTTC.

This clonotype was found many times. The chain links TRBV12-3 or TRBV12-4 to TRBJ1-3, with TRBD1 as a possible D gene (6 bases). V lost 4 bases to trimming and J lost 0 bases, with 13 bases between them. This CDR3 is built from 16 residues. The CDR3 DNA reads as TGTGCCAGCAGTTGGGGGGGCGGCAGCTCTGGAAACACCATATATTTT. It encodes CASSWGGGSSGNTIYF.

This clonotype was recorded a few times. J is TRBJ2-3 and V is TRBV15; D is tentatively TRBD1 or TRBD2 (5 bases each). Trimming pared 2 bases from V and 1 base from J, leaving 7 bases between. CDR1 is LNHNV, CDR2 YYDKDF, per germline (reference sequence). The CDR3 loop spans 14 amino acids. For the CDR3, the DNA is TGTGCCACCAGCAGAAGGGACCGCACAGATACGCAGTATTTT. Translation gives CATSRRDRTDTQYF.

In its sample, this clonotype was seen a few times. The chain recombines TRBV27 with TRBJ2-7; a weak D match, TRBD2 (6 bases). With 3 bases removed from V and 5 bases from J, the gap between germline ends came to 17 bases. The CDR3 runs to 15 residues. Germline values: CDR1 MNHEY, CDR2 SMNVEV (reference sequence). The CDR3 loop is CASSLRQRALDEQYF. As DNA, the CDR3 is TGTGCCAGCAGTTTGCGGCAGCGGGCGCTCGACGAGCAGTACTTC.

This clonotype was counted a few times. The chain uses TRBV19 and TRBJ1-1; D is uncertain. This CDR3 has 14 amino acids. Trimming shortened V by 3 bases and J by 7 bases, and 15 bases separated the two germline ends. Germline CDR1 LNHDA, CDR2 SQIVND (reference sequence). CDR3 region: CASSIVGQAHEAFF. In DNA form, the CDR3 reads TGTGCCAGTAGTATCGTCGGCCAGGCCCATGAAGCTTTCTTT.

This clonotype was detected many times. V and J are TRBV12-3 or TRBV12-4 and TRBJ2-2; maybe TRBD2 (6 bases). Between the trimmed V and J ends, which lost 8 bases and 0 bases, there was a span of 10 bases. The CDR3 consists of 14 residues. The CDR3 DNA is TGTGCCAGCCGGGGAGGAGCGAACACCGGGGAGCTGTTTTTT. The encoded protein is CASRGGANTGELFF.